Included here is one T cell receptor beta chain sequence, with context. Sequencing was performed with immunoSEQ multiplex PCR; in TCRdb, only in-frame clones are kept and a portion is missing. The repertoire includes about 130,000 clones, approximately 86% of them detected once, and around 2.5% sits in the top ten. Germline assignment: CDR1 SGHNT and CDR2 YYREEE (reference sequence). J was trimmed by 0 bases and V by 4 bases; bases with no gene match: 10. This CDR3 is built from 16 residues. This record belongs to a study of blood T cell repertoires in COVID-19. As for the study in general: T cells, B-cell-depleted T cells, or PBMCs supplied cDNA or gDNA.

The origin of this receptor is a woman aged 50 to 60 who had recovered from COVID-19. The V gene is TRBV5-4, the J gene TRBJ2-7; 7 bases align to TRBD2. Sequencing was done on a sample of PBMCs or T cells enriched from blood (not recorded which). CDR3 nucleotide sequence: TGTGCCAGCAGCCCACAAAGCGGGATGAGCTCCTACGAGCAGTACTTC. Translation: CASSPQSGMSSYEQYF.